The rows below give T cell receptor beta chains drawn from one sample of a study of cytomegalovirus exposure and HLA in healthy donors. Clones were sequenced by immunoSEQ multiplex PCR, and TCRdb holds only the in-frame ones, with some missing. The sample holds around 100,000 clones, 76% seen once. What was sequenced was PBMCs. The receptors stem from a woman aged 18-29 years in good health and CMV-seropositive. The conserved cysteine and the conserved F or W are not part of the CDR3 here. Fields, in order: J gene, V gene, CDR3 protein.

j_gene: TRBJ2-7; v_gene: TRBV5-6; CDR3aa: ASSLPQGDHEQY
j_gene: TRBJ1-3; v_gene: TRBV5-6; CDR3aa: ASSPRGGHSGNTIY
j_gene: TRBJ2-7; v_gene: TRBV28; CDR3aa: ASSLFAGNYEQY
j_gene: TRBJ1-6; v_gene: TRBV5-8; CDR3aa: ASSLADRAGSPLH
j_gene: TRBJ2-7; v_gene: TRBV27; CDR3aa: ASSSRPGGSYEQY
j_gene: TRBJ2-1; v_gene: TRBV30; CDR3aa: AWSGTSTYNEQF
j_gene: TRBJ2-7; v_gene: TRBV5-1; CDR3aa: ASGDRGSSYEQY
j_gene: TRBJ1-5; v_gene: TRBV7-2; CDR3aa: ASSLVLGRYNQPQH
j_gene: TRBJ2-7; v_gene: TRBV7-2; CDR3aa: ASSLGAVSSYEQY
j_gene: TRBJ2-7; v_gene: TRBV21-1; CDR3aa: ASTNSRTGNTHEQY
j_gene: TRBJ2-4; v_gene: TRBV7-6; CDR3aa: ASSLAGASPLAKNIQY
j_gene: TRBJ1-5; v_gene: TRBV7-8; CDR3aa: ASSLRVGDFRSNQPQH
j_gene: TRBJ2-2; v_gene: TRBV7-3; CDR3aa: ASSLITGGNGELF
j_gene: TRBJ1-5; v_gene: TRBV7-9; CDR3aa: ASRGGNQPQH
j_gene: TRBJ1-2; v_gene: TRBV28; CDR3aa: ASRGQGYPGGYGYT
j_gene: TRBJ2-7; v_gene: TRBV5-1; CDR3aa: ASSAGTGSGYEQY
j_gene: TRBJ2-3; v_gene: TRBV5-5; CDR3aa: ASSLGGSSTDTQY
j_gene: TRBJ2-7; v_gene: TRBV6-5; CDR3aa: ASSQNYEQY
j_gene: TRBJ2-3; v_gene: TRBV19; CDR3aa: ASGKGDRVADTQY
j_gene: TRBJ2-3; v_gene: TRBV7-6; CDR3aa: ASSPAGLSGLSTDTQY
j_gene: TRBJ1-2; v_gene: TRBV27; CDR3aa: ASSLYDRGADGYT
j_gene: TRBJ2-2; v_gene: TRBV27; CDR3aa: ASSYGQVNTGELF
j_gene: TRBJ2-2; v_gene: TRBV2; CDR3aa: ASRLTRDTGELF
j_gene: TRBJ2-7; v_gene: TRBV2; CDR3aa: ASSETGPLLEQY
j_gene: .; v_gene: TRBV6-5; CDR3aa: ASSYRDRGPYEQY
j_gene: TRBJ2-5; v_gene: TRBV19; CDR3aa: ASSETPSAALGTQY
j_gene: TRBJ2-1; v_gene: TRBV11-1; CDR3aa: ASSLVANEQF
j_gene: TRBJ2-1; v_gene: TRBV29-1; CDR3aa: SVDGSGLYNEQF
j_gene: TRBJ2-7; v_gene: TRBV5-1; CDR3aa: ASSFSSGGEQY
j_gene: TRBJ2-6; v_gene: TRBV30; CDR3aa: AWDYPTGGGSGANVLT
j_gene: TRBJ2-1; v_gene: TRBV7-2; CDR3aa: ASSPQRGSYNEQF
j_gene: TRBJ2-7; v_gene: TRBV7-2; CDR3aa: ASSSSGSYEQY
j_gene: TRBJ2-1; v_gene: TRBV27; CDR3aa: ASGLAGDNEQF
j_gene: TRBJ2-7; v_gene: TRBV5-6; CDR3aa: ASSQGSVSYEQY
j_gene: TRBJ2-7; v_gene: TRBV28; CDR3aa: ASTPGTSGYEQY
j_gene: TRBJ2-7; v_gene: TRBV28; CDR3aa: ASGRVTVPYEQY
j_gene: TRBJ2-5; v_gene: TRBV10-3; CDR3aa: AISGGQSQETQY
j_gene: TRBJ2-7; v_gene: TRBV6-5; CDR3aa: ASSRYSRGLYEQY
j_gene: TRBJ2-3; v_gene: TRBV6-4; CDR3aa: ASSDTTPSGRAGGQY
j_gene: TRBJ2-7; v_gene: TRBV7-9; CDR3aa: ASSLSLAGTYEQY
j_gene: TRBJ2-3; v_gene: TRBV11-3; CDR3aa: ASSPDWSGSTDTQY
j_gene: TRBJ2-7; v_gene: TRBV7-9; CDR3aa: ASSSWGLTGYEQY
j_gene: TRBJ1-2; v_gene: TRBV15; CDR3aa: ATSRDFPGYGYT
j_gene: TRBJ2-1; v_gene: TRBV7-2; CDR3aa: ASSSLRLAGYNEQF
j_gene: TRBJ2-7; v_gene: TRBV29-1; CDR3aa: SVDSGRRNEQY
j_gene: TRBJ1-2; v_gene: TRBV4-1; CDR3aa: ASSQEVRNYGYT
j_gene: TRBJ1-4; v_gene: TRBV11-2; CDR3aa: ASSFQTGGTNEKLF
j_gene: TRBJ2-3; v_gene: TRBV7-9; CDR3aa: ASRPSGGTQY
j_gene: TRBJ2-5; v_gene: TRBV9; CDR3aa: ASSLNREGGEETQY
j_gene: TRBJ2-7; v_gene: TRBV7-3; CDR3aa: ASSLRQYYEQY
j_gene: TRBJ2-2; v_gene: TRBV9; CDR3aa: ASSFSNRDRQGTGELF
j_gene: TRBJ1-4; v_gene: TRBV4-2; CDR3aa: ASSVPTVRHGGKLF
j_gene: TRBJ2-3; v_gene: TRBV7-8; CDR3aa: ASSLGSNTQY
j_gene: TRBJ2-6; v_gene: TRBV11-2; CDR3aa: ASSRDRSSSGANVLT
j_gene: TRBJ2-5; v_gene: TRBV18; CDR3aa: ASSPNAGQETQY
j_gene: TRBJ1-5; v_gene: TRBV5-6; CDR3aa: ASSGTGLSNQPQH
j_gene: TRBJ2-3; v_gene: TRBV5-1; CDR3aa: ASRSEGWDVDTQY
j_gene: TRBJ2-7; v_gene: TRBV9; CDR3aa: ASSESGLAAEQY